Described below is a single T cell receptor beta chain sequence and its context. This clone was recorded once. Its antigen is currently not known. No qualities accompany the bases; no much larger clone lies one base away. TCRbeta CDR3 regions were amplified from genomic DNA by means of the immunoSEQ Assay, a bias-controlled multiplex PCR. On the authors' methods: Within the assay, amplification of reference gene primers was used to estimate how many nucleated cells each sample contained. To quantify the absolute abundance of each unique TCRbeta CDR3 rearrangement, sequence reads were collapsed and filtered. For each sample, productive Simpson clonality was calculated as the square root of Simpson's diversity index across productive rearrangements. The immuneACCESS repertoire file appears here via TCRdb, limited to in-frame rearrangements. These files lack a portion of the clones; in checked studies, under half of the deficit traces to unresolved V genes, and the cause of the others is not known. V, J and clone size derive from that table, while D and trimming were established from the DNA sequence. A total of about 160,000 clones appear in this sample, roughly four fifths of them only once. 20% to 25% of the sample rests with the top ten.

Collaborating institutions collected whole blood in K2EDTA tubes following their own protocols. For TCRbeta analysis, collaborator samples were shipped as frozen whole blood, as isolated PBMCs, or as DNA extracted from either sample type. This specimen comes from a study of blood T cell repertoires in COVID-19 (dated by TCRdb to about 2020). Regarding the research as a whole: Samples covering the acute and convalescent phases of COVID-19 were provided by collaborators in the United States, Italy and Spain. Where available, HLA class I and class II types were obtained from metadata supplied by the sample provider rather than from assay-based typing. The samples were drawn from two sources: the first 160 participants of the ongoing ImmuneRACE study, and 950 to 1,500 subjects contributed by 6 global collaborators. The prospective study material was composed of cDNA or gDNA derived from T cells, B-cell-depleted T cells, or PBMCs. A freely available public database, intended as a resource for researchers studying the immune response to SARS-CoV-2, is where the repertoires were released. The sample metadata nearly always contained a de-identified subject ID, COVID-19 status, age in years and sex. Deeply sampled blood TCRbeta repertoires from subjects exposed to, actively infected with, or recovered from COVID-19 were included in the dataset. The paper as a whole reports these results and caveats: The quantity of clinical and demographic metadata differed by source and by participant and was supplied without curation.

This sequence was found in a woman of 80 years or more with acute or convalescent COVID-19. Sequencing used peripheral blood.

The CDR3 protein sequence reads: CASSPLHYEQYF. The DNA is TGTGCCAGCTCACCATTACACTACGAGCAGTACTTC. This sequence uses TRBV18 and TRBJ2-7; the D gene identity is not certain. V drops 2 bases and J drops 3 bases, leaving 5 bases in between. CDR1 and CDR2, per the germline V gene, are KGHSH and LQKENI. The CDR3 covers 12 residues, taking in both the cysteine and the phenylalanine. Only CDR3 DNA remains: 36 bases, in frame from the first base. With the rest looked up from the reference TRBV18 and TRBJ2-7 genes rather than sequenced, the full variable domain is NAGVMQNPRHLVRRRGQEARLRCSPMKGHSHVYWYRQLPEEGLKFMVYLQKENIIDESGMPKERFSAEFPKEGPSILRIQQVVRGDSAAYFCASSPLHYEQYFGPGTRLTVT.